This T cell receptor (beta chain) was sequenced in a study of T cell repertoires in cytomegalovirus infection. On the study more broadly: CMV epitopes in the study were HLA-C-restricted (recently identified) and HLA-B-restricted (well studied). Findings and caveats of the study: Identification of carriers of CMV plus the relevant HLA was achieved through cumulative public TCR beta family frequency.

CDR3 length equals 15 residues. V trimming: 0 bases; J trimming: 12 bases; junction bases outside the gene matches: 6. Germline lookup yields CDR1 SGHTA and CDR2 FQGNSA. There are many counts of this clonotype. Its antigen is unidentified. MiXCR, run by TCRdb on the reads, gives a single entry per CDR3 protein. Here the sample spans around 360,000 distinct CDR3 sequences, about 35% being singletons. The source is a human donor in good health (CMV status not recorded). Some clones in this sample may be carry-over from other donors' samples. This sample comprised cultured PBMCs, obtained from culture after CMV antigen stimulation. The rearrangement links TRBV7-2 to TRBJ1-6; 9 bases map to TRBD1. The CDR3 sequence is CASSLARQGVRPLHF. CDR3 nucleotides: TGTGCCAGCAGCTTAGCCCGACAGGGGGTCAGACCCCTCCACTTT.